Each of the 12 T cell receptor beta chains below was sequenced from the same sample in a study of cytomegalovirus exposure and HLA in healthy donors. The PCR was carried out with 60 Vbeta primers and 13 Jbeta primers. The protocol was immunoSEQ multiplex PCR, while the TCRdb copy is restricted to in-frame clones and leaves out a portion. The sample includes about 120,000 clones, approximately 81% of them seen just once. What was sequenced was PBMCs. The receptors derive from a woman aged 40 to 55 in good health and CMV-seronegative.

The chain recombines TRBV21-1 with TRBJ2-7; the D call in the table, TRBD2, was not verified against the DNA. TRBV21-1 is shown as a pseudogene. The length of the CDR3 is 14 residues. Here the CDR3 DNA reads TGTGCCAGCAGCAAAATGAGAAACTCCTACGAGCAGTACTTC. Translating gives CASSKMRNSYEQYF.

V is TRBV18 and J is TRBJ2-1; 9 nucleotides line up with TRBD2. This CDR3 is built from 15 residues. Germline V CDR1 and CDR2: KGHSH, LQKENI. J lost 0 bases, V lost 4 bases, and 1 base had no gene match. DNA for the CDR3: TGTGCCAGCTCACTTAGCGGGAGCTCCTACAATGAGCAGTTCTTC. Translating it yields CASSLSGSSYNEQFF.

This sequence joins TRBV6-1 and TRBJ1-5; D unresolved. In germline, CDR1 is MNHNS, CDR2 SASEGT. There are 13 residues in the CDR3. Between the trimmed V and J ends, which lost 7 bases and 5 bases, there was a span of 12 bases. The DNA of the CDR3 is TGTGCCAGCACATCTCGTACGGATCAGCCCCAGCATTTT. Amino acids: CASTSRTDQPQHF.

This chain connects TRBV25-1 to TRBJ1-6; 9 bases fit TRBD1. V lost 1 base to trimming and J lost 7 bases; unmatched junction nucleotides: 8. CDR1 is MGHDK and CDR2 is SYGVNS in the germline V gene. The CDR3 runs to 17 residues. CDR3 amino acids: CASSESRGQGGNSPLHF. The CDR3 DNA reads TGTGCCAGCAGTGAATCCCGGGGACAGGGAGGAAATTCACCCCTCCACTTT.

There are a few counts of this clone. The CDR3 is CASSGGSNQPQHF. Written as DNA, the CDR3 is TGTGCCAGCAGCGGAGGGAGCAATCAGCCCCAGCATTTT. The chain uses TRBV6-5 and TRBJ1-5; D is uncertain. The CDR3 extends over 13 amino acids. Per germline, CDR1 MNHEY and CDR2 SVGAGI. V gave up 6 bases and J gave up 1 base, with 7 bases separating them.

The chain links TRBV30 to TRBJ2-2; 10 bases fit TRBD2. The CDR3 length is 14 residues. Germline assignment: CDR1 GTSNPN and CDR2 SVGIG (reference sequence). V lost 3 bases to trimming and J lost 2 bases; unmatched junction nucleotides: 0. DNA for the CDR3: TGTGCCTGGAGACTAGCGGGAAACACCGGGGAGCTGTTTTTT. Residues: CAWRLAGNTGELFF. Variable domain in full (rest from reference TRBV30 and TRBJ2-2): SQTIHQWPATLVQPVGSPLSLECTVEGTSNPNLYWYRQAAGRGLQLLFYSVGIGQISSEVPQNLSASRPQDRQFILSSKKLLLSDSGFYLCAWRLAGNTGELFFGEGSRLTVL.

The genes are TRBV12-5 and TRBJ1-2; 9 bases agree with TRBD1. V lost 1 base to trimming and J lost 8 bases; unmatched junction nucleotides: 5. This CDR3 has 14 residues. Germline lookup yields CDR1 LGHNT and CDR2 FRNRAP. CDR3 protein: CASGLAGTGPGYTF. The CDR3 DNA is TGTGCTAGTGGTTTGGCAGGGACAGGGCCGGGCTACACCTTC.

This clone was detected only once. CDR3: CASSPVSGKGGWTNEKLFF. The CDR3 region has the DNA TGTGCCAGCTCACCGGTCTCCGGGAAGGGAGGTTGGACTAATGAAAAACTGTTTTTT. The chain uses TRBV18 and TRBJ1-4, with D uncertain. Germline V CDR1 and CDR2: KGHSH, LQKENI. V was pared by 3 bases and J by 2 bases, with 22 bases between. The CDR3 has 19 residues.

This CDR3 is CASRRGGDGQPQHF. In DNA, the CDR3 is TGTGCCAGCAGGCGGGGCGGGGATGGACAGCCCCAGCATTTT. The chain has TRBV28 and TRBJ1-5, with TRBD1 as a possible D gene (5 bases). With 6 bases removed from V and 7 bases from J, the gap between germline ends came to 16 bases. CDR3 length: 14 residues. Germline CDR1 reads MDHEN; CDR2 reads SYDVKM. The whole variable domain, remainder taken from reference TRBV28 and TRBJ1-5, is DVKVTQSSRYLVKRTGEKVFLECVQDMDHENMFWYRQDPGLGLRLIYFSYDVKMKEKGDIPEGYSVSREKKERFSLILESASTNQTSMYLCASRRGGDGQPQHFGDGTRLSIL.

The chain couples TRBV19 to TRBJ1-5, with unresolved D. The CDR3 loop spans 14 amino acids. The germline V and J ends were trimmed by 6 bases and 5 bases, with 14 bases remaining between them. Germline V gene lookup returns CDR1 LNHDA and CDR2 SQIVND (reference sequence). CDR3 nucleotide sequence: TGTGCCAGTAGCCCCAACCTGAGTGATCAGCCCCAGCATTTT. Its translation: CASSPNLSDQPQHF.

V and J are TRBV7-6 and TRBJ1-1; D gene ambiguous. Between the trimmed V and J ends, which lost 3 bases and 1 base, there was a span of 6 bases. There are 13 residues in the CDR3. The germline V gene encodes CDR1 SGHVS and CDR2 FNYEAQ. Here the CDR3 DNA reads TGTGCCAGCAGCTTTCAGGCGAACACTGAAGCTTTCTTT. This translates into CASSFQANTEAFF.

The chain joins TRBV28 to TRBJ2-2; 7 bases line up with TRBD1. The length of the CDR3 is 15 residues. V gave up 4 bases and J gave up 0 bases; unmatched junction bases: 2. The germline V gene has CDR1 MDHEN and CDR2 SYDVKM. In DNA, the CDR3 is TGTGCCAGCAGTTCCGGGACAGCGAACACCGGGGAGCTGTTTTTT. Its translation: CASSSGTANTGELFF.